One sample yielded the 10 T cell receptor beta chains listed below, sequenced in a study of shared clonotypes between healthy human individuals. Positively selected for CCR7, the CD45RO-negative cells used as naive CD8 cells excluded terminally differentiated effector memory CD45RA+ cells. The repertoire was sequenced with immunoSEQ multiplex PCR; TCRdb's copy has only in-frame clones and lacks some. The table shows about 2.1 million clones, with approximately 92% occurring only once. The sequencing input was naive CD8+ T cells from PBMCs. The receptors were gathered from a man aged 18 to 30 in good health. Some clones in this sample may be carry-over from other donors' samples.

The chain carries TRBV9 and TRBJ2-1; 11 bases map to TRBD1. The CDR3 has 16 residues. The V gene's germline CDR1 is SGDLS and CDR2 YYNGEE. The V gene end was trimmed by 4 bases and the J gene end by 6 bases; junction bases not matched to a gene: 9. CDR3 nucleotide sequence: TGTGCCAGCAGCCCTAGCGGGACAGGGGGTGGCAATGAGCAGTTCTTC. It encodes CASSPSGTGGGNEQFF.

The chain links TRBV19 to TRBJ1-1; D unresolved. CDR3 length: 14 residues. Germline values: CDR1 LNHDA, CDR2 SQIVND (reference sequence). V was cut by 7 bases and J by 1 base, with 13 bases left in between. The CDR3, as DNA: TGTGCCAGTACCCCAACCAGAGGGAACACTGAAGCTTTCTTT. Protein: CASTPTRGNTEAFF.

The chain joins TRBV19 to TRBJ2-7; maybe TRBD2 (6 bases). V lost 4 bases and J lost 6, with 13 bases in between. Germline CDR1 LNHDA, CDR2 SQIVND (reference sequence). The CDR3 runs 13 residues. The CDR3 region is CASSTGGAIEQYF. The CDR3 DNA follows: TGTGCCAGTAGTACCGGAGGGGCCATCGAGCAGTACTTC.

CDR3 in DNA: TGTGCCAGCAGTGCCTCGGCGCAAATGGGGGAGACCCAGTACTTC. The encoded protein is CASSASAQMGETQYF. V is TRBV27 and J is TRBJ2-5; D ambiguous. In germline, CDR1 is MNHEY, CDR2 SMNVEV (reference sequence). The length of the CDR3 is 15 residues. V was clipped by 5 bases and J by 5 bases, with 18 bases between them.

The DNA of the CDR3 is TGTGCCAGCAGCTTAGTTCGCGGGAACTACAATGAGCAGTTCTTC. Translating gives CASSLVRGNYNEQFF. The chain carries TRBV7-8 and TRBJ2-1, with a tentative D call TRBD2 (6 bases). The CDR3 runs 15 residues. Germline V CDR1 and CDR2: SGHVS, FQNEAQ. Trimming removed 1 base from V and 3 bases from J, with 10 bases in between.

CDR3 in amino acids: CASRSTGLAGGPETGELFF. The DNA for the CDR3 is TGCGCCAGCAGGTCAACGGGACTAGCGGGAGGGCCAGAGACCGGGGAGCTGTTTTTT. This chain joins TRBV4-1 and TRBJ2-2, with 16 bases lining up with TRBD2. Per germline, CDR1 MGHRA and CDR2 YSYEKL. The V segment lost 6 bases and the J segment 5 bases; nucleotides outside the gene matches: 12. CDR3 size: 19 residues.

The CDR3 region has the DNA TGTGCCATCAGTGAGTCAAGGGACAGCGCTTTTGAGGGCTACACCTTC. Residues: CAISESRDSAFEGYTF. J is TRBJ1-2 and V is TRBV10-3, with 7 bases matching TRBD1. This CDR3 comprises 16 residues. V shed 0 bases and J 8 bases; nucleotides not matched to a gene: 12. Germline CDR1 reads ENHRY; CDR2 reads SYGVKD.

This clone came up once. The V and J genes are TRBV11-2 and TRBJ2-4; 9 bases map to TRBD2. The length of the CDR3 is 20 residues. CDR1 SGHAT and CDR2 FQNNGV come from the germline V gene. Trimming took 0 bases from V and 4 from J; bases not matched to a gene: 16. DNA of the CDR3: TGTGCCAGCAGCTTAGACTCAAGTGTTGCGGGAGGGCCCGTGAAAAACATTCAGTACTTC. Translation gives CASSLDSSVAGGPVKNIQYF.

This chain uses TRBV7-8 with TRBJ2-3; D remains ambiguous. Trimming left V 8 bases short and J 14 bases short, with 23 bases between. From germline, CDR1 is SGHVS and CDR2 FQNEAQ. The CDR3 has 13 residues. CDR3 DNA sequence: TGTGCCAGCCAAACTAATACGGGCGCCGAGTTGTATTTT. Residues: CASQTNTGAELYF. Variable domain in full (rest from reference TRBV7-8 and TRBJ2-3): GAGVSQSPRYKVAKRGQDVALRCDPISGHVSLFWYQQALGQGPEFLTYFQNEAQLDKSGLPSDRFFAERPEGSVSTLKIQRTQQEDSAVYLCASQTNTGAELYFGPGTRLTVL.

The chain uses TRBV11-2 and TRBJ2-7, with D unresolved. The CDR3 is made up of 12 amino acids. Germline V gene lookup returns CDR1 SGHAT and CDR2 FQNNGV. V shed 2 bases and J shed 6 bases, with 8 bases lying between them. In DNA form, the CDR3 reads TGTGCCAGCAGCTTATACGGCCTCGAGCAGTACTTC. This sequence encodes CASSLYGLEQYF.